One sample yielded the 24 T cell receptor beta chains listed below, sequenced in a study of cytomegalovirus exposure and HLA in healthy donors. PCR involved 60 Vbeta and 13 Jbeta primers. Clones were read by immunoSEQ multiplex PCR, and TCRdb kept only the in-frame ones, dropping some. The table shows 140,000 to 150,000 clones, with approximately 80% occurring only once. Material: PBMCs. The receptors here all came from a male donor in good health and CMV-seronegative.

The gene calls are TRBV10-3 and TRBJ2-1; D ambiguous. The germline CDR1 and CDR2 sequences are ENHRY and SYGVKD. The germline V and J ends were trimmed by 3 bases and 4 bases, with 7 bases remaining between them. The CDR3 covers 13 residues. CDR3 coding DNA: TGTGCCATCAGTGATGGGCCATACAATGAGCAGTTCTTC. This translates into CAISDGPYNEQFF.

The chain couples TRBV6-1 to TRBJ2-3; TRBD2 is a possible D gene (5 bases). CDR1 and CDR2 (germline): MNHNS, SASEGT. The CDR3 is 14 amino acids. V was shortened by 3 bases and J by 2 bases, with 9 bases between the two germline ends. CDR3 amino acids: CASSERAYTDTQYF. The CDR3, as DNA: TGTGCCAGCAGTGAGAGGGCTTACACAGATACGCAGTATTTT.

The chain has TRBV5-6 and TRBJ1-5, with D perhaps matching TRBD1 (6 bases). The V end lost 7 bases, the J end lost 7 bases, and 21 bases lay between the germline ends. The CDR3 is 15 residues long. The V gene's germline CDR1 is SGHDT and CDR2 YYEEEE. Here the CDR3 reads CASGQYGGRGQPQHF. For the CDR3, the DNA is TGTGCCAGCGGTCAATACGGGGGGCGCGGACAGCCCCAGCATTTT.

The V gene is TRBV2, the J gene TRBJ2-7; 8 bases agree with TRBD2. With 0 bases clipped from V and 6 bases from J, the junction kept 4 bases outside the gene matches. The CDR3 runs 14 residues. The germline V gene has CDR1 SNHLY and CDR2 FYNNEI. CDR3 in DNA: TGTGCCAGCAGTGAAGCCGGACTAGCCGCCGAGCAGTACTTC. Protein sequence: CASSEAGLAAEQYF.

The rearrangement links TRBV7-6 to TRBJ2-3; D might be TRBD1 (6 bases). This CDR3 has 16 amino acids. V was shortened by 5 bases and J by 2 bases, with 17 bases between the two germline ends. Germline V lookup: CDR1 SGHVS, CDR2 FNYEAQ. CDR3 sequence reads: CASSISPQGYTDTQYF. Here the CDR3 DNA reads TGTGCCAGCAGCATCTCCCCACAGGGCTACACAGATACGCAGTATTTT.

The gene calls are TRBV7-2 and TRBJ2-3, with 11 bases lining up with TRBD2. Germline CDR1 reads SGHTA; CDR2 reads FQGNSA. The trim removed 1 base at V and 4 bases at J, leaving 4 bases unmatched. The CDR3 length is 16 residues. This chain's CDR3 is CASSLELAGGADTQYF. In DNA, the CDR3 is TGTGCCAGCAGCTTAGAGCTAGCGGGGGGTGCAGATACGCAGTATTTT.

This chain joins TRBV7-2 and TRBJ1-3; D not certain. Germline loops: CDR1 SGHTA, CDR2 FQGNSA. V lost 6 bases and J 4 bases, leaving 10 bases between the germline ends. This CDR3 contains 13 residues. CDR3 residues: CASSQKQGNTIYF. The CDR3 nucleotides read TGTGCCAGCAGTCAGAAACAGGGAAACACCATATATTTT.

The rearrangement links TRBV13 to TRBJ1-3, with no clear D. Trimming shortened V by 5 bases and J by 1 base, and 12 bases separated the two germline ends. Germline CDR1 PRHDT, CDR2 FYEKMQ (reference sequence). The CDR3 is 15 amino acids. The CDR3 loop reads CASSVLGASGNTIYF. For the CDR3, the DNA is TGTGCCAGCAGCGTCCTAGGCGCATCTGGAAACACCATATATTTT.

CDR3 nucleotides: TGTGCCAGCAGCTCAGGACAGGGGGCGATTGAAGCTTTCTTT. It encodes CASSSGQGAIEAFF. The chain uses TRBV7-3 and TRBJ1-1; TRBD1 matches 11 bases. Germline V lookup: CDR1 SGHTA, CDR2 FQGTGA. J was trimmed by 7 bases and V by 4 bases; bases with no gene match: 5. This CDR3 has 14 amino acids.

This clone was recorded only once. CDR3 amino acids: CATSRDPKMSPQHF. The DNA of the CDR3 is TGTGCCACCAGCAGAGATCCCAAAATGTCGCCCCAGCATTTT. This rearrangement joins TRBV15 to TRBJ1-5; D not resolved. The V gene lost 0 bases and the J gene lost 9 bases, with 12 bases spanning the gap. Germline CDR1 LNHNV, CDR2 YYDKDF (reference sequence). This CDR3 spans 14 amino acids. Based on the CDR3 plus reference TRBV15 and TRBJ1-5, the full variable domain is DAMVIQNPRYQVTQFGKPVTLSCSQTLNHNVMYWYQQKSSQAPKLLFHYYDKDFNNEADTPDNFQSRRPNTSFCFLDIRSPGLGDTAMYLCATSRDPKMSPQHFGDGTRLSIL.

This chain joins TRBV14 and TRBJ2-5; D gene ambiguous. V was clipped by 3 bases and J by 1 base, with 12 bases between them. The CDR3 has 15 residues. Germline V gives CDR1 SGHDN, CDR2 FVKESK. The DNA for the CDR3 is TGTGCCAGCAGCCATCTTAGATATTCCCAAGAGACCCAGTACTTC. It encodes CASSHLRYSQETQYF.

The V call is TRBV7-3, the J call TRBJ2-3; D is possibly TRBD2 (5 bases). Germline V gives CDR1 SGHTA, CDR2 FQGTGA. This CDR3 has 16 amino acids. V gave up 0 bases and J gave up 0 bases, with 10 bases separating them. CDR3 region: CASSLTRLQSTDTQYF. The CDR3 bases are TGTGCCAGCAGCTTAACCAGACTACAAAGCACAGATACGCAGTATTTT.

The V call is TRBV4-2, the J call TRBJ1-1; D is ambiguous. The V end lost 4 bases, the J end lost 1 base, and 10 bases lay between the germline ends. This CDR3 comprises 14 residues. Germline loops: CDR1 LGHNA, CDR2 YNFKEQ. The CDR3 sequence: CASSLGRGNTEAFF. DNA for the CDR3: TGTGCCAGCAGCCTAGGACGGGGGAACACTGAAGCTTTCTTT.

This chain joins TRBV27 and TRBJ2-7; D unclear. Germline CDR1 reads MNHEY; CDR2 reads SMNVEV (reference sequence). The CDR3 spans 11 residues. V was clipped by 7 bases and J by 3 bases, with 7 bases between them. CDR3 coding DNA: TGTGCCAGCAACTCTGACTACGAGCAGTACTTC. It yields the protein CASNSDYEQYF.

The chain carries TRBV5-1 and TRBJ2-7, with 9 positions matching TRBD1. Germline V gene sequence: CDR1 SGHRS, CDR2 YFSETQ. Trimming took 3 bases from V and 2 from J; bases not matched to a gene: 6. The CDR3 contains 15 residues. The CDR3 sequence is CASSSRDRVPYEQYF. DNA of the CDR3: TGCGCCAGCAGCTCCCGGGACAGGGTACCCTACGAGCAGTACTTC.

The gene calls are TRBV4-2 and TRBJ1-1; maybe TRBD1 (5 bases). V was pared by 0 bases and J by 1 base, with 12 bases between. CDR3 size: 16 residues. CDR1 and CDR2 from the germline V gene are LGHNA and YNFKEQ. CDR3 bases: TGTGCCAGCAGCCAAGAGGCCGGGGGTGGGAACACTGAAGCTTTCTTT. It is translated as CASSQEAGGGNTEAFF.

The chain links TRBV5-1 to TRBJ2-6; a weak D match, TRBD2 (5 bases). This CDR3 is 16 amino acids long. CDR1 SGHRS and CDR2 YFSETQ come from the germline V gene. V was trimmed by 0 bases and J by 0 bases, leaving 7 bases between them. CDR3 amino acids: CASSLEGDSGANVLTF. The CDR3 nucleotides read TGCGCCAGCAGCTTGGAGGGAGACTCTGGGGCCAACGTCCTGACTTTC. The whole variable domain, remainder taken from reference TRBV5-1 and TRBJ2-6, is KAGVTQTPRYLIKTRGQQVTLSCSPISGHRSVSWYQQTPGQGLQFLFEYFSETQRNKGNFPGRFSGRQFSNSRSEMNVSTLELGDSALYLCASSLEGDSGANVLTFGAGSRLTVL.

The chain couples TRBV5-1 to TRBJ1-1; D perhaps matches TRBD1 (6 bases). Trimming removed 0 bases from V and 0 bases from J, with 9 bases in between. This CDR3 region has 15 residues. The germline gives CDR1 SGHRS, CDR2 YFSETQ. In DNA, the CDR3 is TGCGCCAGCAGCTTGGTACAGGGTGTGAACACTGAAGCTTTCTTT. The encoded protein is CASSLVQGVNTEAFF. Filled out from reference TRBV5-1 and TRBJ1-1, the complete variable domain reads KAGVTQTPRYLIKTRGQQVTLSCSPISGHRSVSWYQQTPGQGLQFLFEYFSETQRNKGNFPGRFSGRQFSNSRSEMNVSTLELGDSALYLCASSLVQGVNTEAFFGQGTRLTVV.

CDR3 in amino acids: CASSEDRGTYGYTF. Written as DNA, the CDR3 is TGTGCCAGCAGTGAGGACAGGGGGACCTATGGCTACACCTTC. The gene calls are TRBV2 and TRBJ1-2, with 10 positions matching TRBD1. The CDR3 has 14 residues. V dropped 3 bases and J dropped 4; count of bases not matched to a gene: 2. Germline CDR1 and CDR2: SNHLY and FYNNEI. Filled out from reference TRBV2 and TRBJ1-2, the complete variable domain reads EPEVTQTPSHQVTQMGQEVILRCVPISNHLYFYWYRQILGQKVEFLVSFYNNEISEKSEIFDDQFSVERPDGSNFTLKIRSTKLEDSAMYFCASSEDRGTYGYTFGSGTRLTVV.

The chain carries TRBV4-1 and TRBJ1-1; 11 bases align to TRBD1. V lost 4 bases to trimming and J lost 5 bases; unmatched junction nucleotides: 3. Germline CDR1 is MGHRA and CDR2 is YSYEKL. CDR3 length: 14 amino acids. CDR3 sequence (DNA): TGCGCCAGCAGCCCCGGGACAGGGGGGACTGAAGCTTTCTTT. It translates to CASSPGTGGTEAFF.

The V gene is TRBV6-5, the J gene TRBJ1-4, with 9 bases matching TRBD1. The germline gives CDR1 MNHEY, CDR2 SVGAGI. CDR3 size: 15 residues. J gave up 6 bases and V 9 bases, and 11 bases lay outside the gene matches. The CDR3 reads CASKRSRDRDEKLFF. CDR3 nucleotides: TGTGCCAGTAAGCGATCCCGGGACAGGGATGAAAAACTGTTTTTT.

The chain couples TRBV19 to TRBJ2-3; 9 bases align to TRBD2. CDR1 LNHDA and CDR2 SQIVND come from the germline V gene (reference sequence). V gave up 7 bases and J gave up 12 bases; unmatched junction bases: 11. This CDR3 contains 13 residues. DNA for the CDR3: TGTGCCAGTACGGGGCTAGCGGGACCCCTTCAGTATTTT. This sequence encodes CASTGLAGPLQYF.

The chain joins TRBV4-2 to TRBJ2-1, with TRBD2 matching 8 bases. The germline V gene encodes CDR1 LGHNA and CDR2 YNFKEQ. This CDR3 is built from 14 residues. J lost 13 bases, V lost 4 bases, and 12 bases had no gene match. For the CDR3, the DNA is TGTGCCAGCAGCCCCCGCGAAGGGACTAGTCTTCAGTTCTTC. Amino acid sequence: CASSPREGTSLQFF.

The chain couples TRBV29-1 to TRBJ2-1; 12 positions match TRBD2. The CDR3 is 16 residues long. Per the germline V gene, CDR1 is SQVTM and CDR2 is ANQGSEA. Trimming removed 6 bases from V and 6 bases from J; junction bases left unmatched: 12. The CDR3 DNA reads as TGCAGCGTCCGAGACGGGACTAGCGGGCTGGGCAATGAGCAGTTCTTC. Translated: CSVRDGTSGLGNEQFF.